This TCR beta chain originates from a study of blood T cell repertoires in COVID-19. Study details: Samples of COVID-19 (acute and convalescent) were obtained from the United States, Italy and Spain. Sample material is recorded as cDNA or gDNA derived from T cells, B-cell-depleted T cells, or PBMCs.

The CDR3 is 13 amino acids. Germline loops: CDR1 LNHDA, CDR2 SQIVND (reference sequence). With V trimmed by 6 bases and J by 9 bases, 4 bases remained unmatched. Original processing notes: Amplifying reference gene primers gave estimates of nucleated cell counts. Profiling relied on immunoSEQ multiplex PCR, and the TCRdb table lists in-frame clones only, not all of them. V and J calls and clone size are copied from that table; D and trimming were computed from the DNA. The table includes more than 110,000 clones, about four fifths detected once. The V gene is TRBV19, the J gene TRBJ1-5; TRBD1 aligns across 11 bases. The sequence was collected from a human donor in a cohort sampled during active COVID-19. Input material: peripheral blood. Here the CDR3 DNA reads TGTGCCAGTAGGGGACAGGGGGTCGGGCCCCAGCATTTT. Protein sequence: CASRGQGVGPQHF.